This T cell receptor beta chain was found in a study of PD-L1 blockade in urothelial cancer (dated by TCRdb to about 2017). About the full investigation: Every patient began therapy around 2014 and was given atezolizumab 1,200 mg intravenously every 3 weeks. About 85% of the 29 patients were males with bladder-origin urothelial cancer, and 18 of 29 reported a prior smoking history. Patients had an ECOG performance status of 0 or 1 and had received between 0 and 3 prior chemotherapy regimens. Blood samples were analyzed 3 weeks after the start of treatment (second dose) and 6 weeks after the start of treatment. Blood samples yielded a median of roughly 140,000 T cells and some 80,000 unique TCRs, with median clonality 0.080. The study, an exploratory multi-omic analysis, examined somatic, immune and clinical correlates of response to PD-L1 blockade with atezolizumab in urothelial cancer. Pretreatment tumor samples, along with matched peripheral blood collected serially before and after atezolizumab treatment, underwent TCR sequencing. Progression-free survival longer than 6 months counted as durable clinical benefit, and TCR features were additionally tested against both progression-free and overall survival. In the same patients, whole exome sequencing and RNA sequencing of pretreatment tumors were performed in addition to TCR sequencing. Durable clinical benefit was achieved by nine patients and was not achieved by 20 patients. Pretreatment blood TCR-seq was available for twenty-nine patients, at least one posttreatment blood collection was obtained for about 24 patients, and tumor TCR-seq was available for about 24 patients.

Each PCR received spiked-in synthetic TCR analog templates so that absolute template abundance could be estimated from read counts. The immunoSEQ assay used bias-controlled V and J gene primers to amplify TCRbeta CDR3 regions from genomic DNA. Rearranged TCRbeta segments were sequenced at approximately 20X coverage. Turning to the authors' computational methods: Sequencing errors were corrected by clustering and CDR3s were annotated against IMGT to assign V, D and J genes. Only productive TCRbeta rearrangements were used in downstream analyses, excluding out-of-frame or stop-codon sequences. Clonality was calculated as one minus the Shannon entropy normalized by the log of the number of unique productive sequences. Fisher's exact test with Benjamini-Hochberg correction, using a cutoff of adjusted p below 0.01, was how clones that differed between time points or between blood and tumor were identified. TCRdb holds this immuneACCESS table with in-frame rearrangements only. Some clones are missing; in checked studies, unresolved V genes explain under half, and the rest has no known cause. From that table come the V and J calls and clone size; the DNA was used to work out D and trimming. A total of some 90,000 clones appear in this sample, about 90% of them only once. More than 0.85% of the sample goes to the ten largest clones.

On the study overall, not on this receptor specifically: Patients with durable benefit showed greater expansion of tumor-associated TCR clones in peripheral blood 3 weeks after starting treatment (n ≈ 22, p = 0.022). A pretreatment peripheral blood TCR clonality below the median was linked to improved progression-free and overall survival. Small sample size (n ≈ 27) and many exploratory analyses mean the results are intended to be hypothesis-generating.

About this clone itself: The specificity of this receptor is unknown. Base quality data are lacking; no much larger clone is found one base away.

The time point label, as the study defines it: pretreatment peripheral blood. A cohort of approximately 30 patients with locally advanced or metastatic urothelial carcinoma, treated at Memorial Sloan Kettering on a trial protocol, was included. Peripheral blood mononuclear cells were collected from each patient pretreatment and during treatment, giving between 1 and 8 total time points per patient. The Qiagen DNeasy Blood extraction kit was used to purify genomic DNA from total PBMCs and tumor samples. PBMCs were collected pretreatment and during treatment, and were isolated and stored as previously described. For this chain, trimming is 1 base at the V end and 3 bases at the J end, and the number of junction bases without a gene match is 6. CDR1 and CDR2 are drawn from the germline V gene: MNHNS, SASEGT. The CDR3 goes from the cysteine to the phenylalanine over 16 residues. Only the CDR3 DNA stays, 48 bases, in frame from base 1.

Sequences were derived from PBMCs, sampled around atezolizumab (anti-PD-L1) treatment. The chain links TRBV6-1 with TRBJ2-1, with 7 bases aligning to TRBD2. The TCR originated in a woman over 75 with urothelial cancer. The DNA sequence is as follows: TGTGCCAGCAGTGAAGACCTCGGGGGGTACTACAATGAGCAGTTCTTC. This translates into CASSEDLGGYYNEQFF.